The sequence of this T cell receptor (beta chain) was determined in a study of spatial heterogeneity in lung cancer. In TCRdb, the 5' RACE reads were re-called with MiXCR into one record per CDR3 protein. This table holds 12,000 or so distinct CDR3 sequences, around an eighth found once. This clonotype was seen repeatedly, ten times or more. Described time point: sample taken at primary tumor resection. No cells were sorted before sequencing. The whole RNA sequenced was extracted from tumor, nontumor lung or frozen PBMC. With 0 bases removed from V and 5 bases from J, the gap between germline ends came to 13 bases. The germline V gene has CDR1 SEHNR and CDR2 FQNEAQ (reference sequence). The CDR3 sequence is 15 residues long.

The V and J genes are TRBV7-9 and TRBJ1-1; D unresolved. This sequence originates from a female donor with early-stage non-small cell lung cancer. The source material was PBMCs, sampled at surgery. The DNA of the CDR3 is TGTGCCAGCAGCTTAGCCGCGACACGAATTACTGAAGCTTTCTTT. It encodes CASSLAATRITEAFF.